The present T cell receptor (beta chain) was sequenced within a study of beta chain features in type 1 diabetes. Whole-study context: Analysis included more than 90 million sorted cells drawn from all samples.

The CDR3 runs 16 residues. The V end was cut by 4 bases, the J end by 2 bases, with 18 bases between. Germline loops: CDR1 SGDLS, CDR2 YYNGEE. General study results and limits: Among patients, naive, central memory and Treg TCRB repertoires appeared more similar than among healthy donors. TCRB CDR3s from Type 1 diabetes patients were moderately but significantly shorter in all four CD4+ subsets.

Points on this clone: What it recognizes is unknown.

The entirety of the isolated RNA underwent reverse transcription, so expressed TCRB transcripts were sequenced. Produced via immunoSEQ multiplex PCR; TCRdb's table is partial and in-frame only. The sample comprises about 330,000 clones, around 10% of which are singletons, and more than 0.015% rests with the top ten. Sorted populations were all over 98% pure. Material: naive CD4+ T cells from blood. The rearrangement links TRBV9 to TRBJ2-5; TRBD2 might be the D (7 bases). This receptor was taken from a woman in her 30s in good health. The CDR3 nucleotides are TGTGCCAGCAGCCCGACCCTAGGGGGGGAGCAAGAGACCCAGTACTTC. This encodes CASSPTLGGEQETQYF.